A single sample gave rise to the 9 T cell receptor beta chains below, sequenced in a study of OX40 agonist ivuxolimab in advanced cancers. Library generation was performed with the immunoSEQ multiplex PCR assay. This immuneACCESS table, as held by TCRdb, lists in-frame sequences with V and J called but not all clones. Of the missing ones, under half trace to an unresolved V gene in checked studies; the others have no known cause. The sample table lists more than 95,000 clones, roughly 90% of them with a count of one. Clones ranked in the top ten supply around 0.33% of the sample. The sequenced sample was CD4+ or CD8+ T cells sorted from blood, obtained in a trial of the OX40 agonist ivuxolimab. The receptors stem from an adult with an advanced solid tumor such as melanoma, head and neck, liver or kidney cancer.

V gene TRBV7-9 combines with J gene TRBJ1-4; D is uncertain. This CDR3 comprises 14 residues. Trimming removed 5 bases at V and 8 bases at J, with 15 bases between. Germline CDR1 is SEHNR and CDR2 is FQNEAQ (reference sequence). The CDR3, as DNA: TGTGCCAGCAGCCTCCTGGCGGGAGGGGAAAAACTGTTTTTT. Encoded protein: CASSLLAGGEKLFF. Drawing the rest from reference TRBV7-9 and TRBJ1-4, the complete variable domain is DTGVSQNPRHKITKRGQNVTFRCDPISEHNRLYWYRQTLGQGPEFLTYFQNEAQLEKSRLLSDRFSAERPKGSFSTLEIQRTEQGDSAMYLCASSLLAGGEKLFFGSGTQLSVL.

The J gene is TRBJ1-1, the V gene TRBV28; D is possibly TRBD1 (5 bases). Germline V gene data show CDR1 as MDHEN and CDR2 as SYDVKM. Trimming removed 3 bases at V and 5 bases at J, with 10 bases between. The CDR3 spans 13 residues. CDR3 residues: CASSFQGGTEAFF. The CDR3 DNA is TGTGCCAGCAGTTTTCAGGGAGGTACTGAAGCTTTCTTT.

V usage is TRBV7-8 and J usage is TRBJ1-4, with unresolved D. This CDR3 region has 16 residues. Germline values: CDR1 SGHVS, CDR2 FQNEAQ. With 2 bases removed from V and 0 bases from J, the gap between germline ends came to 10 bases. CDR3 DNA sequence: TGTGCCAGCAGCTTACCGACCGTGCCAACTAATGAAAAACTGTTTTTT. It is translated as CASSLPTVPTNEKLFF.

The V call is TRBV19, the J call TRBJ2-7; unclear D gene. Germline V lookup: CDR1 LNHDA, CDR2 SQIVND (reference sequence). V was pared by 3 bases and J by 9 bases, with 18 bases between. The CDR3 contains 14 residues. The CDR3 coding sequence is TGTGCCAGTAGTATTAGGTCCGGCGTTAATCGGCAGTACTTC. Its translation: CASSIRSGVNRQYF.

V is TRBV4-1 and J is TRBJ2-7; 7 bases map to TRBD2. J gave up 6 bases and V 1 base, and 9 bases lay outside the gene matches. CDR3 length equals 15 residues. In germline, CDR1 is MGHRA, CDR2 YSYEKL. The CDR3 loop reads CASSQGKPGRVEQYF. CDR3 DNA: TGCGCCAGCAGCCAAGGGAAACCGGGGAGGGTCGAGCAGTACTTC.

The chain carries TRBV11-2 and TRBJ2-2, with 8 bases matching TRBD2. The CDR3 is 14 residues long. Germline CDR1 and CDR2: SGHAT and FQNNGV. V dropped 4 bases and J dropped 5; count of bases not matched to a gene: 3. CDR3 in amino acids: CASSSGGGTGELFF. CDR3 coding DNA: TGTGCCAGCAGCTCCGGGGGGGGTACCGGGGAGCTGTTTTTT.

The chain couples TRBV5-5 to TRBJ1-3, with TRBD1 as a possible D gene (6 bases). V lost 3 bases and J 4 bases, leaving 11 bases between the germline ends. The CDR3 has 14 residues. CDR1 and CDR2 from the germline V gene are SGHKS and YYEKEE (reference sequence). The CDR3, as DNA: TGTGCCAGCAGCTCCGGACAGCCGGGAAACACCATATATTTT. It codes for CASSSGQPGNTIYF.

CDR3 region: CASSFRGGTDTQYF. In nucleotides, the CDR3 is TGTGCCAGCAGTTTTCGTGGGGGCACAGATACGCAGTATTTT. The chain links TRBV27 to TRBJ2-3, with D hard to call. Trimming took off 3 bases at V and 1 base at J, with 8 bases between the two ends. CDR1 and CDR2 from the germline V gene are MNHEY and SMNVEV (reference sequence). This CDR3 is 14 amino acids long.

The genes are TRBV7-6 and TRBJ2-7; 7 bases match TRBD1. The V gene end was trimmed by 5 bases and the J gene end by 3 bases; junction bases not matched to a gene: 7. CDR1 is SGHVS and CDR2 is FNYEAQ in the germline V gene. The CDR3 consists of 14 residues. CDR3 bases: TGTGCCAGCAGCAATAGTAGGGACAGCTACGAGCAGTACTTC. Translation gives CASSNSRDSYEQYF.